The entry below describes one T cell receptor beta chain. Method: immunoSEQ multiplex PCR; TCRdb's copy keeps in-frame clones and lacks some. In the table there are hundreds of thousands of clones, roughly 88% of which are singletons. This sample stems from a study of shared T cell receptors in the human thymus. This CDR3 is 16 amino acids long. The germline CDR1 and CDR2 sequences are SGHTA and FQGNSA. V shed 1 base, J shed 2 bases, and the junction held 8 bases outside the gene matches. These data also featured in a second study, about human thymus T cells. According to that study: Within thymic and blood repertoires, V and J gene usage appeared to be biased. Related studies noted strongly shared thymic repertoires across unrelated people.

The source of this sequence is a boy less than two years old with a congenital heart defect. Sample: thymocytes. This sequence joins TRBV7-2 and TRBJ2-7; 7 bases align to TRBD1. The CDR3 here is CASSLVQGTPTYEQYF. DNA for the CDR3: TGTGCCAGCAGCTTAGTACAGGGGACCCCTACCTACGAGCAGTACTTC.